Listed here are 25 T cell receptor beta chains from one sample, sequenced in a study of human T cells and chemical hapten exposure. Time point given: patch test 2, 6 weeks after DPC sensitization. The treatment is: therapeutic diphenylcyclopropenone sensitization with weekly scalp DPC. TCRdb independently ran MiXCR on the RACE reads; one entry per CDR3 protein. Of some 81,000 distinct CDR3 sequences listed, under 14% are singletons. This material consisted of whole blood, taken in connection with sensitization to the hapten diphenylcyclopropenone (DPC). These TCRs come from a man in his late teens or twenties with alopecia areata. Some clones in this sample may be carry-over from other donors' samples.

The chain combines TRBV9 with TRBJ2-2; D not certain. V lost 0 bases and J 3 bases, leaving 3 bases between the germline ends. This CDR3 has 13 residues. CDR1 is SGDLS and CDR2 is YYNGEE in the germline V gene. The CDR3 DNA reads as TGTGCCAGCAGCGTAGCGGACACCGGGGAGCTGTTTTTT. Its protein product is CASSVADTGELFF.

The chain has TRBV28 and TRBJ2-3, with a possible D match to TRBD1 (6 bases). CDR1 is MDHEN and CDR2 is SYDVKM in the germline V gene. CDR3 size: 14 residues. The V end lost 3 bases, the J end lost 2 bases, and 9 bases lay between the germline ends. DNA for the CDR3: TGTGCCAGCAGTTTGAGACAGGACACAGATACGCAGTATTTT. As protein: CASSLRQDTDTQYF.

The chain is built from TRBV3-1 and TRBJ1-5; D ambiguous. The CDR3 is 14 amino acids. Germline CDR1 is LGHDT and CDR2 is YNNKEL (reference sequence). V shed 0 bases and J shed 6 bases, with 9 bases lying between them. The CDR3 is CASSQDGTAQPQHF. The CDR3 coding sequence is TGTGCCAGCAGCCAAGATGGTACGGCTCAGCCCCAGCATTTT. The full variable domain, completed using reference TRBV3-1 and TRBJ1-5, is DTAVSQTPKYLVTQMGNDKSIKCEQNLGHDTMYWYKQDSKKFLKIMFSYNNKELIINETVPNRFSPKSPDKAHLNLHINSLELGDSAVYFCASSQDGTAQPQHFGDGTRLSIL.

This clonotype was observed many times. The genes are TRBV21-1 and TRBJ1-6. TRBV21-1 is shown as a pseudogene. The CDR3 is made up of 15 amino acids. In nucleotides, the CDR3 is TGTGCCAGCAGCCTCGAGGTCAGAGACTATTCACCCCTCCACTTT. It codes for CASSLEVRDYSPLHF.

Details on this clonotype: A much more abundant neighbour one base away suggests this may be a read error. The rearrangement links TRBV11-1 to TRBJ2-7; 8 bases match TRBD1. The CDR3 length is 14 residues. In germline, CDR1 is SGHAT, CDR2 FQDESV (reference sequence). As DNA, the CDR3 is TGTGCCGGCAGCGACCGGGGACAGGTCTACGAGCAGTACTTC. Translating gives CAGSDRGQVYEQYF. Variable domain in full (rest from reference TRBV11-1 and TRBJ2-7): EAEVAQSPRYKITEKSQAVAFWCDPISGHATLYWYRQILGQGPELLVQFQDESVVDDSQLPKDRFSAERLKGVDSTLKIQPAELGDSAMYLCAGSDRGQVYEQYFGPGTRLTVT.

The rearrangement uses TRBV4-3 and TRBJ1-3; D not resolved. Per germline, CDR1 LGHNA and CDR2 YSLEER. The V and J ends lost 0 bases and 4 bases respectively, with 4 bases between them. The CDR3 sequence is 13 residues long. CDR3 sequence: CASSQDLGNTIYF. The CDR3 region has the DNA TGCGCCAGCAGCCAAGATCTAGGAAACACCATATATTTT.

The gene calls are TRBV19 and TRBJ1-5; maybe TRBD1 (5 bases). CDR3 length equals 16 residues. V was pared by 3 bases and J by 0 bases, with 12 bases between. Looked up from germline, CDR1 is LNHDA and CDR2 is SQIVND (reference sequence). The CDR3: CASSIPRAYSNQPQHF. CDR3 sequence (DNA): TGTGCCAGTAGTATCCCCAGGGCTTATAGCAATCAGCCCCAGCATTTT.

The chain is built from TRBV6-2 or TRBV6-3 and TRBJ2-7, with D possibly TRBD2 on 6 matching bases. Trimming removed 4 bases from V and 2 bases from J, with 12 bases in between. The CDR3 extends over 14 amino acids. From germline, CDR1 is MNHEY and CDR2 SVGEGT. As DNA, the CDR3 is TGTGCCAGCAGTTCCGGAGGGCTAACCTACGAGCAGTACTTC. Translation: CASSSGGLTYEQYF.

The table lists this clonotype with a few counts. The rearrangement joins TRBV29-1 to TRBJ1-3; D ambiguous. Trimming stripped 6 bases from V and 0 bases from J, with 9 bases between. The CDR3 has 13 amino acids. Germline V lookup: CDR1 SQVTM, CDR2 ANQGSEA. CDR3 amino acids: CSVRRSSGNTIYF. CDR3 coding DNA: TGCAGCGTGCGACGGTCCTCTGGAAACACCATATATTTT.

Ten or more counts support this clonotype. This chain links TRBV6-2 or TRBV6-3 with TRBJ2-5, with 8 bases matching TRBD1. Germline values: CDR1 MNHEY, CDR2 SVGEGT. This CDR3 spans 15 amino acids. J gave up 5 bases and V 4 bases, and 9 bases lay outside the gene matches. The CDR3 region is CASSWTGTARETQYF. The CDR3 DNA sequence: TGTGCCAGCAGTTGGACAGGGACCGCAAGGGAGACCCAGTACTTC.

This clonotype was recorded only once. This chain connects TRBV6-5 to TRBJ2-1; the D gene is possibly TRBD1 (5 bases). The CDR3 runs to 14 residues. Between the trimmed V and J ends, which lost 0 bases and 8 bases, there was a span of 11 bases. Germline V gene sequence: CDR1 MNHEY, CDR2 SVGAGI. The CDR3 DNA follows: TGTGCCAGCAGTTACTCATCAGGGTCTTATGAGCAGTTCTTC. Amino acids: CASSYSSGSYEQFF.

This clonotype was counted only a few times. The rearrangement joins TRBV29-1 to TRBJ2-1, with D perhaps matching TRBD1 (6 bases). With 7 bases removed from V and 8 bases from J, the gap between germline ends came to 18 bases. Germline lookup yields CDR1 SQVTM and CDR2 ANQGSEA. This CDR3 is built from 13 residues. Here the CDR3 reads CSADDRHEDEQFF. CDR3 nucleotide sequence: TGCAGCGCCGACGACAGGCATGAGGATGAGCAGTTCTTC.

This clonotype has more than one count but fewer than ten. J is TRBJ2-7 and V is TRBV28; 7 bases agree with TRBD2. The CDR3 is made up of 15 amino acids. CDR1 is MDHEN, CDR2 SYDVKM, per germline. After removal of 5 bases from V and 2 bases from J, the junction contained 9 bases not matched to a gene. CDR3 DNA: TGTGCCAGCAGTCTGGGCGGGGGTTTCGCCTACGAGCAGTACGTC. It encodes CASSLGGGFAYEQYV.

Points on this clonotype: A read error is likely, as this CDR3 ends without the conserved phenylalanine or tryptophan. This sequence joins TRBV28 and TRBJ2-5; no definite D call. The CDR3 consists of 14 residues. Germline V lookup: CDR1 MDHEN, CDR2 SYDVKM. Trimming removed 1 base from V and 5 bases from J, with 11 bases in between. The CDR3, as DNA: TGTGCCAGCAGTTTATTGGAACGCTACGAGACCCAGTACTAC. Protein sequence: CASSLLERYETQYY.

This clonotype was counted many times. CDR3 amino acids: CASSLGAEYEQYF. The CDR3 DNA reads as TGTGCCAGCAGTTTAGGGGCCGAGTACGAGCAGTACTTC. The V call is TRBV27, the J call TRBJ2-7, with D possibly matching TRBD1 (5 bases). Between the trimmed V and J ends, which lost 2 bases and 4 bases, there was a span of 9 bases. Germline lookup yields CDR1 MNHEY and CDR2 SMNVEV (reference sequence). This CDR3 spans 13 amino acids.

The table lists this clonotype with many counts. The CDR3 DNA reads TGTGCCAGCACCACGAGACAGGCCGACCAAGAGACCCAGTACTTC. Protein product: CASTTRQADQETQYF. This chain joins TRBV28 and TRBJ2-5; D perhaps matches TRBD1 (6 bases). CDR3 length: 15 amino acids. V shed 7 bases and J shed 0 bases, with 15 bases lying between them. From germline, CDR1 is MDHEN and CDR2 SYDVKM.

This clonotype was recorded a few times. The chain recombines TRBV2 with TRBJ2-2; 8 bases map to TRBD2. The CDR3 is 15 residues long. V shed 2 bases, J shed 2 bases, and the junction held 1 base outside the gene matches. Germline V gene lookup returns CDR1 SNHLY and CDR2 FYNNEI. CDR3 loop: CASSESGGNTGELFF. CDR3 DNA: TGTGCCAGCAGTGAAAGCGGGGGAAACACCGGGGAGCTGTTTTTT.

The J gene is TRBJ1-5, the V gene TRBV6-1, with no clear D. This CDR3 region has 14 residues. Germline values: CDR1 MNHNS, CDR2 SASEGT. The V end lost 9 bases, the J end lost 2 bases, and 14 bases lay between the germline ends. The CDR3 region is CASSAVPGNQPQHF. DNA for the CDR3: TGTGCCAGTTCCGCGGTCCCCGGCAATCAGCCCCAGCATTTT.

This clonotype was counted between two and nine times. The chain links TRBV18 to TRBJ1-6; D unresolved. The CDR3 is made up of 17 amino acids. The V gene's germline CDR1 is KGHSH and CDR2 LQKENI. V lost 4 bases to trimming and J lost 5 bases, with 18 bases between them. CDR3 sequence reads: CASSQNSRTGNNSPLHF. The CDR3, as DNA: TGTGCCAGCTCACAAAACAGCCGAACCGGGAATAATTCACCCCTCCACTTT.

This clonotype has only a few counts. This rearrangement joins TRBV7-7 to TRBJ1-1; 9 bases agree with TRBD1. Trimming removed 5 bases from V and 5 bases from J; junction bases left unmatched: 3. The germline gives CDR1 SSHAT, CDR2 FNYEAQ (reference sequence). The CDR3 loop spans 13 amino acids. For the CDR3, the DNA is TGTGCCAGCAGCAAAGGGACAGGGACTGAAGCTTTCTTT. This codes for CASSKGTGTEAFF.

This clonotype was recorded a few times. The chain combines TRBV7-3 with TRBJ2-5; no reliable D call. This CDR3 has 14 residues. Germline-derived CDR1 and CDR2 are SGHTA and FQGTGA. V was shortened by 0 bases and J by 2 bases, with 7 bases between the two germline ends. This CDR3 is CASSLTARQETQYF. CDR3 bases: TGTGCCAGCAGCTTAACGGCTAGACAAGAGACCCAGTACTTC.

In its sample, this clonotype was seen many times. The gene calls are TRBV5-4 and TRBJ2-2; 8 nucleotides match TRBD1. The germline CDR1 and CDR2 sequences are SGHNT and YYREEE (reference sequence). This CDR3 is 16 amino acids long. With 4 bases clipped from V and 1 base from J, the junction kept 6 bases outside the gene matches. This CDR3 is CASSPRTGRNTGELFF. The CDR3 nucleotides are TGTGCCAGCAGCCCTCGGACAGGGAGGAACACCGGGGAGCTGTTTTTT.

The chain recombines TRBV7-9 with TRBJ2-7; 9 bases agree with TRBD1. Trimming removed 5 bases from V and 7 bases from J; junction bases left unmatched: 12. This CDR3 contains 15 residues. The V gene's germline CDR1 is SEHNR and CDR2 FQNEAQ (reference sequence). For the CDR3, the DNA is TGTGCCAGCAGCCAATACCGGGACAGGGATAGGGAGCAGTACTTC. This gives the protein CASSQYRDRDREQYF.

The chain is built from TRBV2 and TRBJ2-4; D unclear. CDR1 is SNHLY and CDR2 is FYNNEI in the germline V gene. The ends were cut back, 5 bases at V and 5 bases at J, with 7 bases in the middle. This CDR3 comprises 12 residues. The CDR3 here is CASSLTQNIQYF. CDR3 sequence (DNA): TGTGCCAGCAGTTTGACCCAAAACATTCAGTACTTC.

The table lists this clonotype with a few counts. V usage is TRBV4-2 and J usage is TRBJ1-5; TRBD1 might be the D (5 bases). Germline-derived CDR1 and CDR2 are LGHNA and YNFKEQ. Trimming removed 2 bases at V and 0 bases at J, with 14 bases between. The CDR3 is 17 residues long. The CDR3 is CASSQRTGTYSNQPQHF. The CDR3 DNA reads TGTGCCAGCAGCCAACGCACCGGGACCTATAGCAATCAGCCCCAGCATTTT.